These 28 T cell receptor beta chains came from one sample sequenced in a study of OX40 agonist ivuxolimab in advanced cancers. Clones were read by immunoSEQ multiplex PCR, and TCRdb kept only the in-frame ones, dropping some. The sample carries roughly 71,000 clones, over 60% recorded once. The material was CD4+ or CD8+ T cells sorted from blood, obtained in a trial of the OX40 agonist ivuxolimab. The source is an adult with an advanced solid tumor such as melanoma, head and neck, liver or kidney cancer.

The CDR3 reads CASSYSFRSDTEAFF. CDR3 nucleotide sequence: TGTGCCAGCAGTTACTCGTTCCGATCAGACACTGAAGCTTTCTTT. J is TRBJ1-1 and V is TRBV6-5; D is uncertain. Germline assignment: CDR1 MNHEY and CDR2 SVGAGI. There are 15 residues in the CDR3. Deletions cut 0 bases from V and 3 bases from J, with 11 bases between.

This rearrangement joins TRBV9 to TRBJ1-3, with D unresolved. The V end lost 4 bases, the J end lost 6 bases, and 11 bases lay between the germline ends. Germline V gene data show CDR1 as SGDLS and CDR2 as YYNGEE. The CDR3 has 13 amino acids. Here the CDR3 reads CASSPSPENTIYF. The CDR3 nucleotides are TGTGCCAGCAGCCCCTCCCCGGAAAACACCATATATTTT.

The V and J genes are TRBV5-4 and TRBJ1-6; D unresolved. Trimming pared 5 bases from V and 5 bases from J, leaving 11 bases between. The V gene's germline CDR1 is SGHNT and CDR2 YYREEE (reference sequence). The CDR3 runs 14 residues. CDR3 protein: CASREEPDNSPLHF. The CDR3 DNA is TGTGCCAGCAGGGAAGAGCCAGATAATTCACCCCTCCACTTT.

This rearrangement joins TRBV7-6 to TRBJ2-1; no clear D. Germline CDR1 reads SGHVS; CDR2 reads FNYEAQ. V lost 11 bases, J lost 7 bases, and 12 bases lay in between. The CDR3 consists of 11 residues. The chain's CDR3 is CAGPICNEQFF. The CDR3 DNA sequence: TGTGCCGGGCCGATTTGTAATGAGCAGTTCTTC.

The chain employs TRBV6-1 and TRBJ1-1; unclear D gene. This CDR3 region has 13 residues. Germline-derived CDR1 and CDR2 are MNHNS and SASEGT. The V and J ends lost 2 bases and 0 bases respectively, with 4 bases between them. The CDR3 bases are TGTGCCAGCAGTGAAATCCTGAACACTGAAGCTTTCTTT. Translated: CASSEILNTEAFF.

The genes are TRBV6-1 and TRBJ2-7, with a weak D call TRBD1 (6 bases). In germline, CDR1 is MNHNS, CDR2 SASEGT. The ends were cut back, 7 bases at V and 5 bases at J, with 12 bases in the middle. This CDR3 region has 12 residues. The CDR3: CASNRQENEQYF. For the CDR3, the DNA is TGTGCCAGCAACAGACAGGAAAACGAGCAGTACTTC.

Details on this clone: The germline gene is not matched at one end of the junction; a read error may be the cause. The chain joins TRBV5-5 to TRBJ2-7; D perhaps matches TRBD2 (5 bases). CDR1 is SGHKS, CDR2 YYEKEE, per germline (reference sequence). CDR3 length equals 12 residues. The DNA for the CDR3 is TGTGCCAGCAGGTTGGAGGAATACGAGCAGTACTTC. It is translated as CASRLEEYEQYF.

Here the CDR3 reads CASSPDRGFSEAFF. Here the CDR3 DNA reads TGTGCCAGCAGCCCAGACAGGGGTTTCTCTGAAGCTTTCTTT. The rearrangement joins TRBV9 to TRBJ1-1; 8 bases are a match to TRBD1. This CDR3 is built from 14 residues. The V segment lost 4 bases and the J segment 6 bases; nucleotides outside the gene matches: 8. The V gene's germline CDR1 is SGDLS and CDR2 YYNGEE.

The chain combines TRBV6-4 with TRBJ2-5, with 9 bases matching TRBD1. V lost 4 bases, J lost 2 bases, and 14 bases stayed unmatched. The CDR3 is 18 amino acids. Germline CDR1 is MRHNA and CDR2 is SNTAGT. For the CDR3, the DNA is TGTGCCAGCAGTGCGTTGGAACAGGGGGCCGGGGGGCAAGAGACCCAGTACTTC. It yields the protein CASSALEQGAGGQETQYF.

The chain uses TRBV10-2 and TRBJ2-7, with TRBD2 matching 8 bases. From germline, CDR1 is WSHSY and CDR2 SAAADI. This CDR3 spans 14 amino acids. V trimming: 0 bases; J trimming: 4 bases; junction bases outside the gene matches: 2. This CDR3 is CASSESSGVYEQYF. CDR3 DNA sequence: TGCGCCAGCAGTGAGTCTAGCGGGGTTTACGAGCAGTACTTC.

V gene TRBV4-1 combines with J gene TRBJ1-1; D gene ambiguous. The CDR3 contains 15 residues. Germline lookup yields CDR1 MGHRA and CDR2 YSYEKL. Trimming cost V 2 bases and J 2 bases, with 12 bases left between them. CDR3 residues: CASSQRTELNTEAFF. The CDR3 nucleotides are TGCGCCAGCAGCCAACGTACAGAGCTTAACACTGAAGCTTTCTTT.

The chain links TRBV19 to TRBJ1-5, with 7 bases aligning to TRBD1. Germline V CDR1 and CDR2: LNHDA, SQIVND (reference sequence). After removal of 6 bases from V and 5 bases from J, the junction contained 4 bases not matched to a gene. The CDR3 consists of 13 residues. The CDR3, as DNA: TGTGCCAGTAGGCAGGGGACAGATCAGCCCCAGCATTTT. This translates into CASRQGTDQPQHF.

This chain connects TRBV30 to TRBJ2-3; TRBD2 agrees at 7 bases. The V gene end was trimmed by 0 bases and the J gene end by 0 bases; junction bases not matched to a gene: 18. This CDR3 has 20 amino acids. Germline V gene data show CDR1 as GTSNPN and CDR2 as SVGIG (reference sequence). CDR3: CAWSVQVSRSSGISTDTQYF. For the CDR3, the DNA is TGTGCCTGGAGTGTACAGGTGTCTAGGTCTAGCGGCATTAGCACAGATACGCAGTATTTT.

The chain employs TRBV18 and TRBJ2-1; TRBD1 aligns across 7 bases. The germline V gene encodes CDR1 KGHSH and CDR2 LQKENI. J lost 9 bases, V lost 2 bases, and 10 bases had no gene match. The CDR3 extends over 15 amino acids. CDR3 loop: CASSPALGPGGEQFF. CDR3 sequence (DNA): TGTGCCAGCTCACCAGCGCTGGGGCCAGGGGGTGAGCAGTTCTTC.

The J gene is TRBJ2-5, the V gene TRBV7-9; D not certain. From germline, CDR1 is SEHNR and CDR2 FQNEAQ (reference sequence). CDR3 size: 12 residues. With 2 bases removed from V and 4 bases from J, the gap between germline ends came to 5 bases. The CDR3 coding sequence is TGTGCCAGCAGCTTACAATCAGAGACCCAGTACTTC. Amino acid sequence: CASSLQSETQYF.

As concerns this clone: Other DNA variants within this sample encode the same CDR3. This chain connects TRBV5-1 to TRBJ2-3, with TRBD2 identical over 14 bases. This CDR3 is built from 16 residues. Germline CDR1 reads SGHRS; CDR2 reads YFSETQ. The V and J ends lost 4 bases and 2 bases, in that order; junction bases with no gene match: 3. The DNA for the CDR3 is TGCGCCAGCAGCCTGGGACTAGCGGGGGTCACAGATACGCAGTATTTT. This sequence encodes CASSLGLAGVTDTQYF.

The J gene is TRBJ2-2, the V gene TRBV19; TRBD1 matches 10 bases. The germline V gene has CDR1 LNHDA and CDR2 SQIVND (reference sequence). The CDR3 spans 14 residues. V lost 7 bases to trimming and J lost 6 bases; unmatched junction nucleotides: 5. This CDR3 reads CASIPTGGPGELFF. CDR3 nucleotide sequence: TGTGCCAGTATACCGACAGGGGGCCCCGGGGAGCTGTTTTTT.

The chain is built from TRBV7-2 and TRBJ2-5; 7 nucleotides line up with TRBD1. V was clipped by 5 bases and J by 3 bases; unmatched bases: 3. The CDR3 length is 13 residues. From germline, CDR1 is SGHTA and CDR2 FQGNSA. The CDR3, as DNA: TGTGCCAGCAGCCGGGACAGAGAAGAGACCCAGTACTTC. Encoded protein: CASSRDREETQYF.

The J gene is TRBJ1-2, the V gene TRBV30, with no clear D. V was trimmed by 8 bases and J by 1 base, leaving 11 bases between them. Germline values: CDR1 GTSNPN, CDR2 SVGIG (reference sequence). The CDR3 has 12 amino acids. CDR3 nucleotide sequence: TGTGCCCACATGCGCCGTAACTATGGCTACACCTTC. It encodes CAHMRRNYGYTF.

The V and J genes are TRBV11-2 and TRBJ2-3; TRBD2 matches at 8 bases. The V gene end was trimmed by 5 bases and the J gene end by 7 bases; junction bases not matched to a gene: 14. CDR3 length: 16 amino acids. CDR1 is SGHAT and CDR2 is FQNNGV in the germline V gene. The CDR3 loop is CASSGWAGGEENTQYF. CDR3 nucleotide sequence: TGTGCCAGCAGCGGGTGGGCGGGAGGCGAAGAAAATACGCAGTATTTT.

As regards this clone: The junction does not match germline at one end; this may be a read error. This chain joins TRBV7-7 and TRBJ2-3; 9 bases are shared with TRBD2. This CDR3 has 15 residues. Germline values: CDR1 SSHAT, CDR2 FNYEAQ (reference sequence). CDR3: CASSSNSGSGDTQYF. The CDR3 DNA reads TGTGCTAGCAGCTCGAATAGCGGGAGTGGAGATACGCAGTATTTT. Drawing the rest from reference TRBV7-7 and TRBJ2-3, the complete variable domain is GAGVSQSPRYKVTKRGQDVTLRCDPISSHATLYWYQQALGQGPEFLTYFNYEAQPDKSGLPSDRFSAERPEGSISTLTIQRTEQRDSAMYRCASSSNSGSGDTQYFGPGTRLTVL.

The chain recombines TRBV28 with TRBJ2-1; D gene unclear. Trimming took 6 bases from V and 4 from J, leaving 13 bases between them. The length of the CDR3 is 14 residues. Germline lookup yields CDR1 MDHEN and CDR2 SYDVKM. CDR3 coding DNA: TGTGCCAGCAGCATAACTCGGGTATACAATGAGCAGTTCTTC. This encodes CASSITRVYNEQFF.

This clone was observed a single time. The junction does not match germline at one end; this may be a read error. The chain combines TRBV7-7 with TRBJ2-5; TRBD1 aligns across 8 bases. CDR1 and CDR2 (germline): SSHAT, FNYEAQ (reference sequence). CDR3 size: 13 residues. In DNA form, the CDR3 reads TGTGCTAGCAGCTTAGACAGGGGAGGGACCCAGTACTTC. As protein: CASSLDRGGTQYF.

This clone was observed a handful of times. The chain links TRBV19 to TRBJ2-7; the D gene could be TRBD1 or TRBD2 (5 bases each). Per germline, CDR1 LNHDA and CDR2 SQIVND (reference sequence). The CDR3 covers 15 residues. Deletions cut 0 bases from V and 3 bases from J, with 12 bases between. CDR3 amino acids: CASSIEGTAIYEQYF. In nucleotides, the CDR3 is TGTGCCAGTAGTATAGAGGGGACGGCGATCTACGAGCAGTACTTC.

This clone was found many times. The chain employs TRBV2 and TRBJ2-7, with 8 bases aligning to TRBD2. Germline V gene sequence: CDR1 SNHLY, CDR2 FYNNEI. Trimming removed 3 bases from V and 4 bases from J; junction bases left unmatched: 11. There are 16 residues in the CDR3. The CDR3, as DNA: TGTGCCAGCAGTGAGAGGGGACTAGTTTTGAGGTACGAGCAGTACTTC. This gives the protein CASSERGLVLRYEQYF.

V is TRBV11-3 and J is TRBJ1-1, with D perhaps matching TRBD1 (6 bases). This CDR3 comprises 15 residues. The ends were cut back, 6 bases at V and 0 bases at J, with 14 bases in the middle. CDR1 is SGHNT and CDR2 is YENEEA in the germline V gene. CDR3 sequence reads: CASSAPDSMNTEAFF. CDR3 DNA sequence: TGTGCCAGCAGTGCACCGGACAGCATGAACACTGAAGCTTTCTTT.

This clone was observed a single time. This chain links TRBV12-1 with TRBJ1-1. TRBV12-1 is a recognized pseudogene. This CDR3 contains 12 residues. CDR3 in amino acids: CASSFSNTEAFF. CDR3 DNA sequence: TGTGCCAGCAGCTTCTCGAACACTGAAGCTTTCTTT.

This chain links TRBV5-4 with TRBJ2-7; maybe TRBD2 (6 bases). Trimming took 4 bases from V and 3 from J, leaving 20 bases between them. CDR3 length equals 16 residues. Germline CDR1 is SGHNT and CDR2 is YYREEE (reference sequence). CDR3 in amino acids: CASSGGTPIADYEQYF. The CDR3 DNA follows: TGTGCCAGCAGCGGCGGGACCCCAATAGCCGACTACGAGCAGTACTTC.